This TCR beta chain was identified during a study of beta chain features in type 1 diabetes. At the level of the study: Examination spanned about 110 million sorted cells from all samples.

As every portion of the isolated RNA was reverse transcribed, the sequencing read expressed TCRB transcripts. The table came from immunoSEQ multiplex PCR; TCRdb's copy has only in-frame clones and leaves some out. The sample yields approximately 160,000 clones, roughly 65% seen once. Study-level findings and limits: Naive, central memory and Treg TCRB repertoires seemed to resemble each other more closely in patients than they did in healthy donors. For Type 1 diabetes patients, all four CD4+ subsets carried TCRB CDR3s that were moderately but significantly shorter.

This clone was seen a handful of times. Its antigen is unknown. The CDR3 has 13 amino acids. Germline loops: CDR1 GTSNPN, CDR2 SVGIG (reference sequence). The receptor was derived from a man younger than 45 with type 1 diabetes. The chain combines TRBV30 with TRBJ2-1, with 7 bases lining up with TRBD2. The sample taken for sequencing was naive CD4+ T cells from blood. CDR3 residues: CAWDRGAYNEQFF. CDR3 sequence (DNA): TGTGCTTGGGACCGGGGGGCCTACAATGAGCAGTTCTTC.